What follows describes a single TCR beta chain. Produced via immunoSEQ multiplex PCR; TCRdb's table is partial and in-frame only. The data show tens of thousands of clones, with 77% seen just once and 22% held by the top ten. This entry comes from a study of sequential checkpoint blockade in melanoma. The treatment is: randomized to nivolumab then ipilimumab (arm A) or the reverse (arm B). Patients had received no earlier DNA-damaging chemotherapy. The material was CD8+ T cells sorted from blood (inferred from file names), obtained from a patient given nivolumab and ipilimumab in sequence. The sequence came from a human donor with melanoma.

Here the CDR3 reads CSVWTGQETQYF. CDR3 in DNA: TGCAGCGTTTGGACAGGTCAAGAGACCCAGTACTTC. This chain connects TRBV29-1 to TRBJ2-5; 7 nucleotides align to TRBD1. CDR1 and CDR2 (germline): SQVTM, ANQGSEA. Losses at the gene ends were 5 bases for V and 2 bases for J; bases not matched to a gene: 2. CDR3 size: 12 residues.